This entry features one T cell receptor beta chain sequence. Its target is not known. CDR3 length: 19 amino acids. Germline V gene sequence: CDR1 SGHRS, CDR2 YFSETQ. V was trimmed by 10 bases and J by 1 base, leaving 29 bases between them. The data derive from a study of T cell responses to AZD1222 COVID-19 vaccine. Findings and limits, study-wide: The donor cohort was predominantly white British with a female majority, and clonal diversity may have been underestimated. Recipients of AZD1222 seropositive at baseline numbered only five or six. Every sample of the repertoires postdated the peak T cell response. Spike-specific TCR breadth and depth rose after two AZD1222 doses.

The table came from immunoSEQ multiplex PCR; TCRdb's copy has only in-frame clones and leaves some out. The sample has about 140,000 clones; around 89% are singletons. The sample here was peripheral blood, taken 28 days after the second AZD1222 dose. The TCR originated in an adult who received the AZD1222 COVID-19 vaccine. V is TRBV5-1 and J is TRBJ2-2, with D possibly TRBD2 on 6 matching bases. The chain's CDR3 is CAAREIRSEGPLNTGELFF. CDR3 coding DNA: TGCGCCGCCCGGGAGATTAGAAGTGAGGGACCTCTGAACACCGGGGAGCTGTTTTTT.